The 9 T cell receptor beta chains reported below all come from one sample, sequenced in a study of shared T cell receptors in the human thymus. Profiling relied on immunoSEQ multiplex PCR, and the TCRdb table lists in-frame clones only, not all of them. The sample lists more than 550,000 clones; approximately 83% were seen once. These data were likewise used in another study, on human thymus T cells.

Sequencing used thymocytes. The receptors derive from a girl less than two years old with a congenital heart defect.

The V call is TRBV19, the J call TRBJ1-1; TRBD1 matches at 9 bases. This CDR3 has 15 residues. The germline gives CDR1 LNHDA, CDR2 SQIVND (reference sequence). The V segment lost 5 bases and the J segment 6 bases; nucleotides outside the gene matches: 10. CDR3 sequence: CASSLRTGEAAEAFF. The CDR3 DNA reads TGTGCCAGTAGTCTACGGACAGGGGAGGCGGCTGAAGCTTTCTTT.

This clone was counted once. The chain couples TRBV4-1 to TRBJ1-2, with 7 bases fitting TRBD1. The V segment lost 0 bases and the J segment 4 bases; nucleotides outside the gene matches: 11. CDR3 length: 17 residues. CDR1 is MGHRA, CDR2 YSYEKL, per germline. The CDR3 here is CASSQESNVWTGYGYTF. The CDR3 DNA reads TGCGCCAGCAGCCAAGAGTCAAACGTGTGGACAGGCTATGGCTACACCTTC.

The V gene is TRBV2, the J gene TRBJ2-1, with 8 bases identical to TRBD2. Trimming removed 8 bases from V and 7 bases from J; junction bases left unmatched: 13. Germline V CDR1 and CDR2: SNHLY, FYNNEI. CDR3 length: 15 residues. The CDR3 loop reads CASGGGLAGINEQFF. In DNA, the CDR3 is TGTGCCAGCGGCGGGGGGCTAGCCGGCATAAATGAGCAGTTCTTC.

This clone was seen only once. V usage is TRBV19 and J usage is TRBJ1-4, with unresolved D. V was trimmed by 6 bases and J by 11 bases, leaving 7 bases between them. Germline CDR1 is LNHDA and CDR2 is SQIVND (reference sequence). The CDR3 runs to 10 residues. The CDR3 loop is CASSREKLFF. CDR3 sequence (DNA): TGTGCCAGTAGCCGAGAGAAACTGTTTTTT.

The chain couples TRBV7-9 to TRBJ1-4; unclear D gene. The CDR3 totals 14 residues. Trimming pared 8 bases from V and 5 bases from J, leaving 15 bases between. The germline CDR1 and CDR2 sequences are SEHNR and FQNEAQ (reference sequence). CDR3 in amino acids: CASGQATFNEKLFF. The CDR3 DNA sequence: TGTGCCAGCGGGCAGGCTACGTTCAATGAAAAACTGTTTTTT.

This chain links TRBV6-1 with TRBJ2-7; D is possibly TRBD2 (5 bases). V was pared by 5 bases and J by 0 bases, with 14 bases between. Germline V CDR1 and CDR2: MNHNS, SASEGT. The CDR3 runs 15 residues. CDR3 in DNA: TGTGCCAGCAGTCCCCTCCGTCGGGGCTCCTACGAGCAGTACTTC. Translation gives CASSPLRRGSYEQYF.

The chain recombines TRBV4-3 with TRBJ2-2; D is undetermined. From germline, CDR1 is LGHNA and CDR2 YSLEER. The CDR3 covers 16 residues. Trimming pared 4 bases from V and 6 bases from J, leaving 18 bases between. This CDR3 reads CASSPRRPFRAGELFF. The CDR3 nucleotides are TGCGCCAGCAGCCCTAGACGGCCTTTTCGGGCCGGGGAGCTGTTTTTT.

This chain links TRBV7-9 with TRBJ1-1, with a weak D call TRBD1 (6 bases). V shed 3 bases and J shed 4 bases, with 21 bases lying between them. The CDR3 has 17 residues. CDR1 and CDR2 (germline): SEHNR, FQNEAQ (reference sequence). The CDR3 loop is CASSFNWAGEIFTEAFF. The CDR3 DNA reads TGTGCCAGCAGCTTTAATTGGGCAGGGGAGATTTTCACTGAAGCTTTCTTT.

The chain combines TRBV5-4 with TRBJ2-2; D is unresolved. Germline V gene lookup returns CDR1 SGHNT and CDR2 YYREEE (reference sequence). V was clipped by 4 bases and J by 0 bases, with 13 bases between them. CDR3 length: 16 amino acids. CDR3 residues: CASSLSQTANTGELFF. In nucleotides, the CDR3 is TGTGCCAGCAGCCTCTCACAGACCGCGAACACCGGGGAGCTGTTTTTT. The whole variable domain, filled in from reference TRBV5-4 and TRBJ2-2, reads ETGVTQSPTHLIKTRGQQVTLRCSSQSGHNTVSWYQQALGQGPQFIFQYYREEENGRGNFPPRFSGLQFPNYSSELNVNALELDDSALYLCASSLSQTANTGELFFGEGSRLTVL.